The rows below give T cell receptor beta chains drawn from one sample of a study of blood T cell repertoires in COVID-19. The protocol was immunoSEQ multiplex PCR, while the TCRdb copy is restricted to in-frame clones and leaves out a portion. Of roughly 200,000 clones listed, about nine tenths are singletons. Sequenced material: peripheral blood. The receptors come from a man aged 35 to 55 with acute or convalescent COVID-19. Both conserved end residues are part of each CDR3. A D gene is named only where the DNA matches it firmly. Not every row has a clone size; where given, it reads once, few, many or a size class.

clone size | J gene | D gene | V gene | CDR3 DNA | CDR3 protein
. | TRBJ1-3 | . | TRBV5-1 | TGCGCCAGCAGCCCCCAGGGGCTCTCTGGAAACACCATATATTTT | CASSPQGLSGNTIYF
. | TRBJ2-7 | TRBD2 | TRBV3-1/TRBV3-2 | TGTGCCAGCAGCCCGGGACTAGCGGGGGGTTCCTACGAGCAGTACTTC | CASSPGLAGGSYEQYF
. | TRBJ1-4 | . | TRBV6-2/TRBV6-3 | TGTGCCAGCAGTTACTCCAGAAATGAAAAACTGTTTTTT | CASSYSRNEKLFF
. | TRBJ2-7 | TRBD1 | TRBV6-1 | TGTGCCAGCAGAGACGGACAGGGGGCTTTGAAGCAGTACTTC | CASRDGQGALKQYF
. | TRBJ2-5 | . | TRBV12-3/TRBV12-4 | TGTGCCAGCAGGACAGCGTACCAAGAGACCCAGTACTTC | CASRTAYQETQYF
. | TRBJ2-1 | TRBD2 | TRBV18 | TGTGCCAGCTCACCGATCGATAGCGGGGTAGAGCAGTTCTTC | CASSPIDSGVEQFF
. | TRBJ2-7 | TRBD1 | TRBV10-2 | TGCGCCAGCAGTTTTACCGGGACAGGGGCCTCAAGCTCCTACGAGCAGTACTTC | CASSFTGTGASSSYEQYF
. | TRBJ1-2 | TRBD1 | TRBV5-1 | TGCGCCACGACAGAACCAGGGGGCTATGGCTACACCTTC | CATTEPGGYGYTF
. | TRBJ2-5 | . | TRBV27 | TGTGCCAGCAGTTCCCTGACAGGTTATTGGGAGACCCAGTACTTC | CASSSLTGYWETQYF
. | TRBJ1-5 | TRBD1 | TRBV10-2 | TGCGCCAGCAGTGAGGACAGGGTGGGGTGGGCTGGCAATCAGCCCCAGCATTTT | CASSEDRVGWAGNQPQHF
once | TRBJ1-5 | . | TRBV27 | TGTGCCAGCAGTTCGAGGGTAACAAATCAGCCCCAGCATTTT | CASSSRVTNQPQHF
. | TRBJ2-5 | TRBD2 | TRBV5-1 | TGCGCCAGCAGCTTCGGCGGGGGGGAACCCCCCTCAGAACAGTACTTC | CASSFGGGEPPSEQYF
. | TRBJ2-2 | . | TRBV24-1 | TGTGCCACCAGTGATGAGACAGTAAACACCGGGGAGCTGTTTTTT | CATSDETVNTGELFF
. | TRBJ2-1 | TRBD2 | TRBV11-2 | TGTGCCAGCAGCTTAGCCCGCCGGCGGGGAGGGTCCTACAATGAGCAGTTCTTC | CASSLARRRGGSYNEQFF
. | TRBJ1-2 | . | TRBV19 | TGTGCCAGTAGTATTCTCGTAGGGGGTTCCGGAGGCTACACCTTC | CASSILVGGSGGYTF
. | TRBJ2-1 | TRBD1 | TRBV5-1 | TGCGCCAGCTCAGAGGGACAGGGTGTCGGGGATGAGCAGTTCTTC | CASSEGQGVGDEQFF
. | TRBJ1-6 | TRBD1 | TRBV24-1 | TGTGCCACCAGTGGAACAGGGGGGATTTATAATTCACCCCTCCACTTT | CATSGTGGIYNSPLHF
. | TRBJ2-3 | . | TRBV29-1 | TGCAGCGTTGATACTAGCAGCACAGATACGCAGTATTTT | CSVDTSSTDTQYF
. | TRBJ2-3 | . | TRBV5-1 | TGCGCCAGCAGCTTTAGATCTAGCACAGATACGCAGTATTTT | CASSFRSSTDTQYF
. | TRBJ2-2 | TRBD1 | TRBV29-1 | TGCAGCGCCATGACAGGGAAGAACACCGGGGAGCTGTTTTTT | CSAMTGKNTGELFF
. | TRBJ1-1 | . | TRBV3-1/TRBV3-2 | TGTGCCAGCGGCCGGACGGGAACGAACACTGAAGCTTTCTTT | CASGRTGTNTEAFF
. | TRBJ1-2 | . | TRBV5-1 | TGCGCCAGCAGGTCACAGGCCACCCGTGGCTATGGCTACACCTTC | CASRSQATRGYGYTF
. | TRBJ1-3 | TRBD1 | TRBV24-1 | TGTGCCACCAGTGAGGGGGGACAGGGTCGAGGAAACACCATATATTTT | CATSEGGQGRGNTIYF
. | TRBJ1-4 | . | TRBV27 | TGTGCCAGCAGTTTGCGGGGACTAGGGGAAAAACTGTTTTTT | CASSLRGLGEKLFF
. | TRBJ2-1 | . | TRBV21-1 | TGTGCCAGCAGCAAGATCCCCGGGGAGCAGTTCTTC | CASSKIPGEQFF
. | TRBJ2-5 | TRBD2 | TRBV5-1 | TGCGCCAGCAGCTCTTCTAGCGGGGCAGAGACCCAGTACTTC | CASSSSSGAETQYF
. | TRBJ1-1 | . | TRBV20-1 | TGCAGTGCTAGTTCGGGGAGGGGCTCTAACGGAGCTTTCTTT | CSASSGRGSNGAFF
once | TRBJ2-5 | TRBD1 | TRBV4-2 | TGTGCCAGCAGCCAAGAGTTAGGGGGCGCGGAGACCCAGTACTTC | CASSQELGGAETQYF
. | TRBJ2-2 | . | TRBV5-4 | TGTGCCAGCAGCCTGGGACTTTCAACCGGGGAGCTGTTTTTT | CASSLGLSTGELFF
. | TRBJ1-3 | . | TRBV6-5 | TGTGCCAGCAGTCCGCGACAGACACTCTACTCCATATATTTT | CASSPRQTLYSIYF
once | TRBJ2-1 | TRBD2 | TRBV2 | TGTGCCAGCAGTGCCGGGACAGTACTAGCGGGGGACTCCTACAATGAGCAGTTCTTC | CASSAGTVLAGDSYNEQFF
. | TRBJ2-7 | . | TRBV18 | TGTGCCAGCTCACAGGGGACCTACGAGCAGTACTTC | CASSQGTYEQYF
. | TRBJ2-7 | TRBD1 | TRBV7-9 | TGTGCCAGCAGCCTACCTCATTCCCGGGACAGGAGCTCCTACGAGCAGTACTTC | CASSLPHSRDRSSYEQYF
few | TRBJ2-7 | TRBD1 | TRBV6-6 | TGTGCCAGCAGCTTCCCCCTTTCGACAGGGTACTACGAGCAGTACTTC | CASSFPLSTGYYEQYF
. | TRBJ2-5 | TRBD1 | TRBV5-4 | TGTGCCAGCAGCCCCCGGGACAGGGTGCCGGAGACCCAGTACTTC | CASSPRDRVPETQYF
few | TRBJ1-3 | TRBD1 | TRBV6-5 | TGTGCCAGCATCACAGGGGGACCTGGAAACACCATATATTTT | CASITGGPGNTIYF
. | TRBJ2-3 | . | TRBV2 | TGTGCCAGAACCGGGACATTACCTAGCACAGATACGCAGTATTTT | CARTGTLPSTDTQYF
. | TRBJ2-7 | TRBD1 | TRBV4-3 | TGCGCCAGCAGCCAGGGGACAGGGACCGTCGAGCAGTACTTC | CASSQGTGTVEQYF
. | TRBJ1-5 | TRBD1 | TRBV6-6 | TGTGCCAGCAGTTCGACAGGGCTTAGCAATCAGCCCCAGCATTTT | CASSSTGLSNQPQHF
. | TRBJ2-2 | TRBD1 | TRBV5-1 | TGCGCCAGCAGCGGGACAGTCAACACCGGGGAGCTGTTTTTT | CASSGTVNTGELFF
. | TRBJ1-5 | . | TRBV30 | TGTGCCTGGAGTGGCGACAGGAACAATCAGCCCCAGCATTTT | CAWSGDRNNQPQHF
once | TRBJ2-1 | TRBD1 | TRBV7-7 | TGTGCTAGCAGCTTTAGGGCAGGGGGTGGGGATGAGCAGTTCTTC | CASSFRAGGGDEQFF
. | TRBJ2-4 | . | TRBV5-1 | TGCGCCAGCAGCTCAGACAGGGGAGGGAACATTCAGTACTTC | CASSSDRGGNIQYF
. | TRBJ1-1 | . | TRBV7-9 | TGTGCCAGCAGCTTAGACAGGATGAACACTGAAGCTTTCTTT | CASSLDRMNTEAFF